What follows describes a single T cell receptor beta chain. What it binds is not known. From germline, CDR1 is MNHNS and CDR2 SASEGT. CDR3 length: 17 amino acids. Trimming took 2 bases from V and 2 from J, leaving 17 bases between them. Bone marrow after transplant came from the posterior iliac crest or elsewhere. The sample comes from a study of graft-versus-host responses after intestinal transplantation. Study-level information: In this cohort, recipients had multivisceral, liver-intestinal, or isolated intestinal transplants. Regarding the study as a whole: In recipient marrow, GvH clones were found, and some appeared first in ileum or blood. Early after transplant, HvG clones declined as circulating GvH clones peaked.

Libraries were prepared by immunoSEQ multiplex PCR; TCRdb keeps only in-frame clonotypes and omits some of them. The data contain about 20,000 clones, around nine tenths of them singletons. This receptor was obtained from a human patient who received an intestinal transplant, so some T cells may come from the graft donor. The V gene is TRBV6-1, the J gene TRBJ2-3, with D possibly being TRBD1 or TRBD2 (6 bases each). Specimen: bone marrow, collected about 130 days after transplant. The CDR3, as DNA: TGTGCCAGCAGTGAACCCCCAGGGGCGGGACACACAGATACGCAGTATTTT. Amino acids: CASSEPPGAGHTDTQYF.